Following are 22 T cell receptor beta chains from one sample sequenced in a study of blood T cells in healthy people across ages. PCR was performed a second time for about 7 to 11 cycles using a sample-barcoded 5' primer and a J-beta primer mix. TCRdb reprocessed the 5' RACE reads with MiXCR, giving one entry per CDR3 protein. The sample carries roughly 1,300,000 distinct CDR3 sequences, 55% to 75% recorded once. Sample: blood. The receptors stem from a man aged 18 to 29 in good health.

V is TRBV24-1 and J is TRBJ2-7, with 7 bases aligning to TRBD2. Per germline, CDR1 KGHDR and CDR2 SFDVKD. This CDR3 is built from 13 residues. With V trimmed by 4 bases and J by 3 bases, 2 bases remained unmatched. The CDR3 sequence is CATSEGGSYEQYF. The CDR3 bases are TGTGCCACCAGTGAGGGCGGGAGCTACGAGCAGTACTTC.

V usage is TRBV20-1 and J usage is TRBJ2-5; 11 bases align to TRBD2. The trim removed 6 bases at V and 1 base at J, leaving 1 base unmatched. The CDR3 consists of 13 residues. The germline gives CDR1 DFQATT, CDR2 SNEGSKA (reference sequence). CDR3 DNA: TGCAGTGCCGGACTAGCGGGCCAAGAGACCCAGTACTTC. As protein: CSAGLAGQETQYF.

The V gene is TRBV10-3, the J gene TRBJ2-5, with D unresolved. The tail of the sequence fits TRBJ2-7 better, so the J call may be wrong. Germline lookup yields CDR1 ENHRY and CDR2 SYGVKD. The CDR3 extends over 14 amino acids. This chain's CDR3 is CAISVQGSPREQYF. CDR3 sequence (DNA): TGTGCCATCAGTGTCCAAGGGTCCCCTCGCGAGCAGTACTTC.

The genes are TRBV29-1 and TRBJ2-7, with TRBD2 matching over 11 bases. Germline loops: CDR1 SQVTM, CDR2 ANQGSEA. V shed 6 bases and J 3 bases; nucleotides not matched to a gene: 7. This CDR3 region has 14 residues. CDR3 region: CSVLSGTSGYEQYF. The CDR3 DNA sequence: TGCAGCGTCCTTTCCGGGACTAGCGGCTACGAGCAGTACTTC.

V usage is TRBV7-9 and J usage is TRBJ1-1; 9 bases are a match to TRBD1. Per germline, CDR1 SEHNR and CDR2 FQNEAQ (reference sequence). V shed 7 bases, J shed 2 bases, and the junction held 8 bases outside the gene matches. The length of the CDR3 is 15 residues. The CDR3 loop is CASTGGDRENTEAFF. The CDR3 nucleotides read TGTGCCAGCACCGGGGGGGACAGGGAAAACACTGAAGCTTTCTTT.

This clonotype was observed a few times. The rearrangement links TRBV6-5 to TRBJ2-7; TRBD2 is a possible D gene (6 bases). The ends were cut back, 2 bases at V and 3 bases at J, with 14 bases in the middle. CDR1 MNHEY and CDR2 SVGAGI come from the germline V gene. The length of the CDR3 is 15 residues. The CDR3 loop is CASSYRSGPLYEQYF. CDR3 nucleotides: TGTGCCAGCAGTTACCGAAGCGGGCCTCTCTACGAGCAGTACTTC.

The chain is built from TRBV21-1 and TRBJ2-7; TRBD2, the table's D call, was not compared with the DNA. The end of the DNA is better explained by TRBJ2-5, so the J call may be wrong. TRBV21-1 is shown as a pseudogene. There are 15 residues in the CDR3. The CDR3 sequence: CASRDLAGPLETQYF. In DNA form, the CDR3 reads TGTGCCAGCAGAGACCTGGCGGGGCCCCTCGAGACCCAGTACTTC.

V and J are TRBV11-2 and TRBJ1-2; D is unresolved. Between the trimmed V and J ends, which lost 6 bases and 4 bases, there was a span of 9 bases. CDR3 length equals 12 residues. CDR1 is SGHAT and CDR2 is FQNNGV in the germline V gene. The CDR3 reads CASRSVAYGYTF. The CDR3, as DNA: TGTGCCAGCAGGTCGGTAGCCTATGGCTACACCTTC. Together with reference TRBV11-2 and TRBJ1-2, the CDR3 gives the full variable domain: EAGVAQSPRYKIIEKRQSVAFWCNPISGHATLYWYQQILGQGPKLLIQFQNNGVVDDSQLPKDRFSAERLKGVDSTLKIQPAKLEDSAVYLCASRSVAYGYTFGSGTRLTVV.

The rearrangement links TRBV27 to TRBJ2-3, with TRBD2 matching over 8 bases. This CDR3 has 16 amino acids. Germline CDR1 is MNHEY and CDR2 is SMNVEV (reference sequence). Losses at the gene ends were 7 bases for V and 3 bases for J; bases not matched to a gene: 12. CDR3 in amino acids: CASILQAGVNTDTQYF. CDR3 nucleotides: TGTGCCAGCATTCTCCAAGCGGGAGTGAATACAGATACGCAGTATTTT.

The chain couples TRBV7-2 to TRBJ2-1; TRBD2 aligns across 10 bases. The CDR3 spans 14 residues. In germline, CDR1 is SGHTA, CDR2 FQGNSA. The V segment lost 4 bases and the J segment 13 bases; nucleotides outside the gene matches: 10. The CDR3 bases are TGTGCCAGCAGCTATAATCCAGCGGGAGGGACCCAGTTCTTC. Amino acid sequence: CASSYNPAGGTQFF.

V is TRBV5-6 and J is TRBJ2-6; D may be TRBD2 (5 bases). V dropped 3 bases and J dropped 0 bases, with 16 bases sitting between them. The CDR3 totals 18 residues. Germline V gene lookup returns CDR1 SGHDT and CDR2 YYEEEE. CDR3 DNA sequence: TGTGCCAGCAGCTCCGAGGGTCCCTTCAACTCTGGGGCCAACGTCCTGACTTTC. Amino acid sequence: CASSSEGPFNSGANVLTF.

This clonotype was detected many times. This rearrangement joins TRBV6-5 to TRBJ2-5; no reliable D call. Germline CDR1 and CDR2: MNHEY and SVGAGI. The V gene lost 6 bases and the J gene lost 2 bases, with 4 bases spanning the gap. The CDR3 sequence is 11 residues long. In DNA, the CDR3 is TGTGCCAGCAGGAGACAAGAGACCCAGTACTTC. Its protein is CASRRQETQYF.

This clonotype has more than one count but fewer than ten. CDR3 sequence (DNA): TGCAGTGCTCCGGGACAGTCCTACGAGCAGTACTTC. Translated: CSAPGQSYEQYF. The chain is built from TRBV20-1 and TRBJ2-7; 7 bases agree with TRBD1. This CDR3 contains 12 residues. The V gene end was trimmed by 5 bases and the J gene end by 1 base; junction bases not matched to a gene: 2. Germline CDR1 and CDR2: DFQATT and SNEGSKA (reference sequence).

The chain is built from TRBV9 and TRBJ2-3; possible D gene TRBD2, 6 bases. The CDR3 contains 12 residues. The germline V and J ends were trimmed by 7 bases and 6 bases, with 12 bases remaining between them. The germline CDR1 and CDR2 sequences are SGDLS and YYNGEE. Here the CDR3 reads CASATAGDTQYF. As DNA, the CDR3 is TGTGCCAGCGCAACTGCGGGGGATACGCAGTATTTT.

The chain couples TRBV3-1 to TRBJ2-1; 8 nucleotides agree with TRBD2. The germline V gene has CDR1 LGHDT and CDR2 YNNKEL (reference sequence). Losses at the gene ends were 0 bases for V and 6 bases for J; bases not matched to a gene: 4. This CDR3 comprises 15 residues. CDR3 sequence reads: CASSQDGSGGNEQFF. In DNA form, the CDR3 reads TGTGCCAGCAGCCAAGACGGAAGCGGGGGCAATGAGCAGTTCTTC.

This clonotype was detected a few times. The CDR3 nucleotides are TGTGCCAGCACCTCCGTCGGGGCAGAGGGCCTCCATCCCTATGGCTACACCTTC. This codes for CASTSVGAEGLHPYGYTF. V is TRBV9 and J is TRBJ1-2; perhaps TRBD1 as D (5 bases). The V gene lost 6 bases and the J gene lost 4 bases, with 28 bases spanning the gap. CDR1 and CDR2 from the germline V gene are SGDLS and YYNGEE. The length of the CDR3 is 18 residues.

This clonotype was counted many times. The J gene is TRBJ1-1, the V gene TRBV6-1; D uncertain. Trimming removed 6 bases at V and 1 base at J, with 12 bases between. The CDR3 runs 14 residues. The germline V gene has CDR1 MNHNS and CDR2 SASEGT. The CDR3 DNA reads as TGTGCCAGCAGCGTAGGAGTGGGGAACACTGAAGCTTTCTTT. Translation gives CASSVGVGNTEAFF.

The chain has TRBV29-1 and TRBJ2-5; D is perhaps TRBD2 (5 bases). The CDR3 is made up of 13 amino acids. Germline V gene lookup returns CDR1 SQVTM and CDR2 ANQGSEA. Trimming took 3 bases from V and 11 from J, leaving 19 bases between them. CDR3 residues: CSVDIRESGEQYF. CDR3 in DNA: TGCAGCGTTGACATCCGGGAATCTGGTGAGCAGTACTTC.

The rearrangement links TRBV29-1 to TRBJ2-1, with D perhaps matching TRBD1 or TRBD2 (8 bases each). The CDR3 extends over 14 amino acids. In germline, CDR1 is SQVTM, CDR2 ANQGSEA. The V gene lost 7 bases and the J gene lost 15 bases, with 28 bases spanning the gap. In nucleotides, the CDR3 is TGCAGCGCCCAGGGGGCTAGCGGGTCCCAGCTTCGGTTCTTC. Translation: CSAQGASGSQLRFF.

The CDR3 DNA reads as TGTGCCAGCAGCTTAGTGGCGGGCAAGACCAATCAGCCCCAGCATTTT. Translating it yields CASSLVAGKTNQPQHF. The chain couples TRBV7-2 to TRBJ1-5; D is unclear. This CDR3 has 16 residues. Deletions cut 1 base from V and 3 bases from J, with 13 bases between. From germline, CDR1 is SGHTA and CDR2 FQGNSA.

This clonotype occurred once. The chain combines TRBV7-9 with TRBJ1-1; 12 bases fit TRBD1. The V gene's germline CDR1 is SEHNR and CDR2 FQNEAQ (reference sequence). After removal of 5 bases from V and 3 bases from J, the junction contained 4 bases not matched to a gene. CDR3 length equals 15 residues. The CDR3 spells CASSAGQGADTEAFF. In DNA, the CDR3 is TGTGCCAGCAGCGCGGGACAGGGGGCCGACACTGAAGCTTTCTTT.

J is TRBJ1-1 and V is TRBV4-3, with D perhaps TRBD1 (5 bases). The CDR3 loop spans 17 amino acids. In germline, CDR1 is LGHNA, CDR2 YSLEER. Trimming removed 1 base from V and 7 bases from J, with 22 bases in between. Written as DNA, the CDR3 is TGCGCCAGCAGCCAAGTAGGACTAGCGGGGGGGAGCTATGAAGCTTTCTTT. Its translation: CASSQVGLAGGSYEAFF.